This T cell receptor beta chain was identified during a study of Ad26.COV2.S vaccination and SARS-CoV-2 variants. Study in general: Sample donor was a member of the COV1001 Ad26.COV2.S trial arm. Study-wide findings and caveats: Responses of T cells in total may have been underestimated by the TCR breadth and depth analyses. Once vaccination had occurred, spike-specific CD8+ and CD4+ T cell responses reportedly showed substantial breadth.

This clone was seen only once. Its matching antigen is unknown. The V gene's germline CDR1 is SGHRS and CDR2 YFSETQ. The CDR3 is made up of 14 amino acids. V was pared by 4 bases and J by 7 bases, with 9 bases of the junction left unmatched. TCRdb's copy holds only in-frame clones and misses some; the assay was immunoSEQ multiplex PCR. The repertoire includes 380,000 or so clones, 75% to 90% of them detected once, and over 8.5% sits in the top ten. Regarding treatment: some 20 received Ad26.COV2.S at low or high dose, single or two shots; 5 received placebo; per-sample allocation not given. Vaccine and placebo recipients were sampled on day 63 after the first injection. The vaccine antigen was prefusion-stabilized Wuhan SARS-CoV-2 spike.

The gene calls are TRBV5-1 and TRBJ2-3; 7 bases fit TRBD1. Sequenced material: peripheral blood, taken in a trial of Ad26.COV2.S vaccine versus placebo. This sequence originates from a person aged 18-60 years who received the Ad26.COV2.S COVID-19 vaccine or a placebo. For the CDR3, the DNA is TGCGCCAGCAGCCCTGGACAGGAGATGTATACGCAGTATTTT. It yields the protein CASSPGQEMYTQYF.